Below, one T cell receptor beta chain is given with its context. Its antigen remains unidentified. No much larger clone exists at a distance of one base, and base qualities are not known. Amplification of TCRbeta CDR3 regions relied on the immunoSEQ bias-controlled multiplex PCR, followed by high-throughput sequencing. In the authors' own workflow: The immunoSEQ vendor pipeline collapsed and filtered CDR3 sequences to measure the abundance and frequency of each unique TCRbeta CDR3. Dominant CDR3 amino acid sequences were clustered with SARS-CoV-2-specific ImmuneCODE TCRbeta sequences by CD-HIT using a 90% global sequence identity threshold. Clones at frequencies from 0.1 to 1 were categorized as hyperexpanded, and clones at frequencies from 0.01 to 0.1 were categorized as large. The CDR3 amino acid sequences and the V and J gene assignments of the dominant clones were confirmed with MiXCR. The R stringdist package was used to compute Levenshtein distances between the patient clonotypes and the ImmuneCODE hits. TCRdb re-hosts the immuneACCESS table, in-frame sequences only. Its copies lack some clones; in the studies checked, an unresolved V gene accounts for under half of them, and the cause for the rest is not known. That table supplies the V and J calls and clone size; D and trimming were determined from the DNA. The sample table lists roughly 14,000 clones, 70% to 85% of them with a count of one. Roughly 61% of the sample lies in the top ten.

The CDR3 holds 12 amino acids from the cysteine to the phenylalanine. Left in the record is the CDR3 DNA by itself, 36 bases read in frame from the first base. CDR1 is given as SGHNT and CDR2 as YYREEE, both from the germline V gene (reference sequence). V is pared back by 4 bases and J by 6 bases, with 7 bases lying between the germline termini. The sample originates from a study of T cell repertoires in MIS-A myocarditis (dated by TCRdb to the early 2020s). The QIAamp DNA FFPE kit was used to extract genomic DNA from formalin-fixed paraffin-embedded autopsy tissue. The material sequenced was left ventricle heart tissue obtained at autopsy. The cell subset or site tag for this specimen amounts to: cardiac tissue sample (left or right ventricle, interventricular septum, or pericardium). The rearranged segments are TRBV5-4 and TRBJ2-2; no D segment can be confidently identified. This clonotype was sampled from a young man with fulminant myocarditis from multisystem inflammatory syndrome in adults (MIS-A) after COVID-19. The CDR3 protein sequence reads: CASSHDPGELFF. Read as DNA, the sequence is TGTGCCAGCAGCCACGATCCCGGGGAGCTGTTTTTT.